The clone carrying this TCR beta chain was seen a handful of times. The data are from a study of T-cell memory formation after mild COVID-19. In TCRdb, the 5' RACE reads were re-called with MiXCR into one record per CDR3 protein. This sample has 200,000 to 300,000 distinct CDR3 sequences, with 15% found just once. The J segment lost 0 bases and the V segment lost 5 bases, leaving 6 bases of the junction unmatched. This CDR3 comprises 15 residues. The V gene's germline CDR1 is SGHTA and CDR2 FQGNSA. The genes are TRBV7-2 and TRBJ2-7, with 8 bases identical to TRBD2. This TCR derives from an adult woman who had mild COVID-19 (a few samples of this study predate the infection). Cell type and time point are not known. The sequenced sample was PBMCs or a T cell subset sorted from them (not recorded which). The CDR3 is CASSPVGTSSYEQYF. The CDR3, as DNA: TGTGCCAGCAGCCCAGTAGGGACTAGCTCCTACGAGCAGTACTTC.